The 22 T cell receptor beta chains below all came from one sample that was sequenced in a study of blood T cell repertoires in COVID-19. Only in-frame clones appear in the TCRdb table, and some are missing; sequencing was by immunoSEQ multiplex PCR. The data hold under 250,000 clones, with 85% to 90% observed a single time. The source material was peripheral blood. The receptors stem from a man older than 75 with acute or convalescent COVID-19.

The CDR3 spells CASSHYTF. The CDR3 DNA sequence: TGTGCCAGCAGCCACTACACCTTC. V is TRBV21-1 and J is TRBJ1-2; the table calls TRBD1, which could not be checked here. TRBV21-1 is described as a pseudogene. The CDR3 has 8 residues.

V usage is TRBV4-1 and J usage is TRBJ1-3; 7 bases agree with TRBD1. Germline CDR1 MGHRA, CDR2 YSYEKL. J gave up 4 bases and V 5 bases, and 8 bases lay outside the gene matches. This CDR3 has 15 amino acids. The CDR3 nucleotides read TGCGCCAGCAGCGCTACAGGGGTAGGGGGAAACACCATATATTTT. Protein: CASSATGVGGNTIYF.

V and J are TRBV2 and TRBJ2-6, with 7 bases matching TRBD1. V dropped 7 bases and J dropped 0; count of bases not matched to a gene: 12. Germline V gene data show CDR1 as SNHLY and CDR2 as FYNNEI. This CDR3 is built from 18 residues. The CDR3 nucleotides read TGTGCCAGCATTCCCCGGGGACAGATCCTCTCTGGGGCCAACGTCCTGACTTTC. Amino acids: CASIPRGQILSGANVLTF.

V gene TRBV13 combines with J gene TRBJ2-5, with 8 bases fitting TRBD1. The CDR3 sequence is 14 residues long. Germline lookup yields CDR1 PRHDT and CDR2 FYEKMQ (reference sequence). Germline trimming cut 0 bases from V and 5 bases from J; bases unmatched to any gene: 2. CDR3 sequence reads: CASSLGQGAETQYF. The CDR3 DNA reads TGTGCCAGCAGCTTAGGTCAGGGGGCGGAGACCCAGTACTTC.

The chain combines TRBV6-5 with TRBJ2-1; the match to TRBD1 covers 7 bases. This CDR3 is 15 amino acids long. From germline, CDR1 is MNHEY and CDR2 SVGAGI. V shed 6 bases, J shed 4 bases, and the junction held 9 bases outside the gene matches. Here the CDR3 reads CASSLRQGLYNEQFF. The CDR3 coding sequence is TGTGCCAGCAGCCTAAGACAGGGCTTATACAATGAGCAGTTCTTC.

The chain recombines TRBV6-5 with TRBJ2-3, with 8 bases matching TRBD2. Germline CDR1 MNHEY, CDR2 SVGAGI. The CDR3 extends over 14 amino acids. V was clipped by 6 bases and J by 6 bases; unmatched bases: 8. Here the CDR3 reads CASRISGGGDTQYF. Written as DNA, the CDR3 is TGTGCCAGCAGAATAAGCGGGGGTGGGGATACGCAGTATTTT.

The rearrangement joins TRBV6-5 to TRBJ2-7, with a weak D call TRBD2 (6 bases). This CDR3 region has 15 residues. The V end lost 1 base, the J end lost 1 base, and 11 bases lay between the germline ends. Germline V gene sequence: CDR1 MNHEY, CDR2 SVGAGI. CDR3 DNA sequence: TGTGCCAGCAGTTACTTGGGGACTGGGTCCTACGAGCAGTACTTC. It is translated as CASSYLGTGSYEQYF.

The rearrangement links TRBV9 to TRBJ1-5, with D maybe TRBD1 (5 bases). CDR1 is SGDLS and CDR2 is YYNGEE in the germline V gene. The CDR3 covers 13 residues. V lost 2 bases, J lost 4 bases, and 7 bases lay in between. The CDR3 protein is CASSVGQNQPQHF. The CDR3 DNA follows: TGTGCCAGCAGCGTGGGGCAGAATCAGCCCCAGCATTTT. Looking up the rest from reference TRBV9 and TRBJ1-5 gives the full variable domain: DSGVTQTPKHLITATGQRVTLRCSPRSGDLSVYWYQQSLDQGLQFLIQYYNGEERAKGNILERFSAQQFPDLHSELNLSSLELGDSALYFCASSVGQNQPQHFGDGTRLSIL.

The chain combines TRBV6-5 with TRBJ1-2; 8 bases agree with TRBD1. Germline V gives CDR1 MNHEY, CDR2 SVGAGI. CDR3 length: 15 amino acids. With V trimmed by 0 bases and J by 7 bases, 7 bases remained unmatched. Written as DNA, the CDR3 is TGTGCCAGCAGTTACTCTAACAGGGGGAAGGGTGGCTACACCTTC. Translating it yields CASSYSNRGKGGYTF.

The rearrangement joins TRBV10-1 to TRBJ2-3; 7 nucleotides align to TRBD2. V trimming: 7 bases; J trimming: 0 bases; junction bases outside the gene matches: 19. The V gene's germline CDR1 is WNHNN and CDR2 SYGVQD (reference sequence). This CDR3 spans 19 amino acids. The DNA of the CDR3 is TGCGCCAGCAACATCACTCTACCACGTTTTAGCGGGAGCACAGATACGCAGTATTTT. This sequence encodes CASNITLPRFSGSTDTQYF.

The chain combines TRBV29-1 with TRBJ1-4, with a possible D match to TRBD1 (5 bases). In germline, CDR1 is SQVTM, CDR2 ANQGSEA. This CDR3 region has 13 residues. Between the trimmed V and J ends, which lost 5 bases and 4 bases, there was a span of 11 bases. The chain's CDR3 is CSVLGLVNEKLFF. CDR3 DNA sequence: TGCAGCGTTTTGGGACTGGTTAATGAAAAACTGTTTTTT.

This chain links TRBV19 with TRBJ1-2, with 8 bases lining up with TRBD1. V shed 2 bases and J 2 bases; nucleotides not matched to a gene: 4. The CDR3 is made up of 15 amino acids. Germline V lookup: CDR1 LNHDA, CDR2 SQIVND (reference sequence). The CDR3 nucleotides read TGTGCCAGTAGTATATTAGGGACAGGCAACTATGGCTACACCTTC. It encodes CASSILGTGNYGYTF.

The chain has TRBV5-4 and TRBJ2-7; 7 bases line up with TRBD1. The V and J ends lost 4 bases and 4 bases, in that order; junction bases with no gene match: 17. CDR3 length equals 17 residues. Germline-derived CDR1 and CDR2 are SGHNT and YYREEE (reference sequence). CDR3 residues: CASSKQTGATAGYEQYF. CDR3 nucleotide sequence: TGTGCCAGCAGCAAACAAACAGGGGCTACGGCCGGGTACGAGCAGTACTTC.

The V gene is TRBV18, the J gene TRBJ2-7, with 9 bases identical to TRBD2. In germline, CDR1 is KGHSH, CDR2 LQKENI. V lost 7 bases and J lost 2; bases outside the gene matches: 6. This CDR3 has 14 residues. CDR3 protein: CASFPSGAPYEQYF. The DNA for the CDR3 is TGTGCCAGCTTTCCTAGCGGGGCCCCCTACGAGCAGTACTTC.

The chain links TRBV3-1 (or the pseudogene TRBV3-2) to TRBJ2-1; 7 bases line up with TRBD1. Germline CDR1 reads LGHDT; CDR2 reads YNNKEL (reference sequence). V dropped 3 bases and J dropped 4; count of bases not matched to a gene: 6. The CDR3 is made up of 15 amino acids. The CDR3 DNA sequence: TGTGCCAGCAGCCACCGGGACAGAGCTTACAATGAGCAGTTCTTC. Protein sequence: CASSHRDRAYNEQFF.

In DNA form, the CDR3 reads TGTGCCATCAGTGGTAACAGGGGAATGGAGACCCAGTACTTC. Protein: CAISGNRGMETQYF. The chain employs TRBV10-3 and TRBJ2-5; the match to TRBD1 covers 7 bases. The CDR3 is made up of 14 amino acids. Germline trimming cut 4 bases from V and 5 bases from J; bases unmatched to any gene: 7. From germline, CDR1 is ENHRY and CDR2 SYGVKD.

The chain joins TRBV21-1 to TRBJ1-1; whether TRBD1, the table's D call, matches the DNA was not checked. TRBV21-1 is a recognized pseudogene. The CDR3 has 15 residues. The CDR3 sequence: CASSPRTGMNTEAFF. Written as DNA, the CDR3 is TGTGCCAGCAGCCCCCGGACAGGGATGAACACTGAAGCTTTCTTT.

The V gene is TRBV24-1, the J gene TRBJ1-5, with 8 bases matching TRBD1. This CDR3 contains 13 residues. The germline V gene has CDR1 KGHDR and CDR2 SFDVKD. Trimming took 9 bases from V and 4 from J; bases not matched to a gene: 4. The CDR3 coding sequence is TGTGCCACCTCGGACAGGGAGAATCAGCCCCAGCATTTT. It codes for CATSDRENQPQHF.

V gene TRBV4-2 combines with J gene TRBJ2-2; TRBD2 agrees at 11 bases. The V gene end was trimmed by 8 bases and the J gene end by 8 bases; junction bases not matched to a gene: 13. This CDR3 contains 16 residues. Germline V gene data show CDR1 as LGHNA and CDR2 as YNFKEQ. In DNA form, the CDR3 reads TGTGCCAGCGGGCGTGAACCGGGACTAGCGGCAGGGGAGCTGTTTTTT. Translating it yields CASGREPGLAAGELFF.

Note on this clone: Within the sample, other DNA sequences also encode this same CDR3. CDR3 region: CASSLAGTGTDTQYF. As DNA, the CDR3 is TGTGCCAGCAGCCTCGCCGGGACAGGCACAGATACGCAGTATTTT. V usage is TRBV5-4 and J usage is TRBJ2-3; 7 bases are shared with TRBD1. CDR1 and CDR2 from the germline V gene are SGHNT and YYREEE (reference sequence). Trimming removed 4 bases from V and 1 base from J; junction bases left unmatched: 6. CDR3 size: 15 residues.

V is TRBV5-6 and J is TRBJ1-6, with TRBD1 identical over 8 bases. Germline CDR1 reads SGHDT; CDR2 reads YYEEEE. The CDR3 is made up of 15 amino acids. J lost 5 bases, V lost 3 bases, and 4 bases had no gene match. CDR3 region: CASSSRTGNNSPLHF. CDR3 nucleotides: TGTGCCAGCAGCTCTCGGACAGGGAATAATTCACCCCTCCACTTT.

V gene TRBV5-1 combines with J gene TRBJ2-5, with 9 bases fitting TRBD1. With V trimmed by 4 bases and J by 4 bases, 8 bases remained unmatched. There are 15 residues in the CDR3. Germline V lookup: CDR1 SGHRS, CDR2 YFSETQ. The CDR3 sequence is CASSMGQGGGETQYF. CDR3 coding DNA: TGCGCCAGCAGCATGGGACAGGGAGGAGGAGAGACCCAGTACTTC. The full variable domain, with the rest looked up from reference TRBV5-1 and TRBJ2-5, is KAGVTQTPRYLIKTRGQQVTLSCSPISGHRSVSWYQQTPGQGLQFLFEYFSETQRNKGNFPGRFSGRQFSNSRSEMNVSTLELGDSALYLCASSMGQGGGETQYFGPGTRLLVL.